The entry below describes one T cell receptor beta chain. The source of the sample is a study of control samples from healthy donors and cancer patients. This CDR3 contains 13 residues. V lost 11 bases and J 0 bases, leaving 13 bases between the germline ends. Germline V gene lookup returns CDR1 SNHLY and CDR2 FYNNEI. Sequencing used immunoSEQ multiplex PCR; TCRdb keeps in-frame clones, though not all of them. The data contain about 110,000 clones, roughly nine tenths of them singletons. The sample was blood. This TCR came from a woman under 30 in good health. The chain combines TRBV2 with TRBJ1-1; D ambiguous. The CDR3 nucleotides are TGTGCCTTATCTGGGGAGATGAACACTGAAGCTTTCTTT. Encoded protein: CALSGEMNTEAFF.